The source of this T cell receptor beta chain is a study of blood T cell repertoires in COVID-19. The CDR3 totals 13 residues. The V gene's germline CDR1 is LNHDA and CDR2 SQIVND (reference sequence). V gave up 9 bases and J gave up 7 bases, with 19 bases separating them. Here immunoSEQ multiplex PCR was the method, and the copy in TCRdb shows in-frame clones only, minus some. The sample holds a few hundred thousand clones, around 86% seen once. V usage is TRBV19 and J usage is TRBJ2-7; D unclear. The sample was peripheral blood. The receptor's source is a middle-aged woman who had recovered from COVID-19. CDR3 loop: CASGPRLYSEQYF. The CDR3, as DNA: TGTGCCAGCGGTCCGCGGCTATATAGTGAGCAGTACTTC.